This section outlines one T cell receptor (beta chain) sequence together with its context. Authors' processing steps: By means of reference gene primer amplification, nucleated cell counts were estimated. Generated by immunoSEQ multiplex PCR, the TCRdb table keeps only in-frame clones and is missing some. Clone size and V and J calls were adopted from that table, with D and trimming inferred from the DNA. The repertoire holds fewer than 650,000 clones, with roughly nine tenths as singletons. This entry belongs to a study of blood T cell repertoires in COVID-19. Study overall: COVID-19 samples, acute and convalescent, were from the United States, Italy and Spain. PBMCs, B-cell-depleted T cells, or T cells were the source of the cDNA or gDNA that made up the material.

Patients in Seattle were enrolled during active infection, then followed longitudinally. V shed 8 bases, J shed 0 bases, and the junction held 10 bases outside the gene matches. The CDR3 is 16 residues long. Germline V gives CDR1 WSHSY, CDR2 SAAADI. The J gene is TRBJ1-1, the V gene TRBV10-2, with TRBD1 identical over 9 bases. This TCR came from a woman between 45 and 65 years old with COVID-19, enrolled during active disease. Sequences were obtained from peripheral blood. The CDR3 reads CASSTPGQGMNTEAFF. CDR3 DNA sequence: TGCGCCAGCTCCACCCCGGGACAGGGCATGAACACTGAAGCTTTCTTT.